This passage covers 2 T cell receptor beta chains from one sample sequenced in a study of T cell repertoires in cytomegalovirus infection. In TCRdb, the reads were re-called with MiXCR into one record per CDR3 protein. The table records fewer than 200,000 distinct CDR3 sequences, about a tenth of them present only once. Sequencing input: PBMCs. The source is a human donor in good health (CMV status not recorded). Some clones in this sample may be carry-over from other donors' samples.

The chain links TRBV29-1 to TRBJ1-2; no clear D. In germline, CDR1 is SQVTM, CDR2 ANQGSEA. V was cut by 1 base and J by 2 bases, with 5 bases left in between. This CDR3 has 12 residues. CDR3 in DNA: TGCAGCGTTGAAGGTCAGAACTATGGCTACACCTTC. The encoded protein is CSVEGQNYGYTF.

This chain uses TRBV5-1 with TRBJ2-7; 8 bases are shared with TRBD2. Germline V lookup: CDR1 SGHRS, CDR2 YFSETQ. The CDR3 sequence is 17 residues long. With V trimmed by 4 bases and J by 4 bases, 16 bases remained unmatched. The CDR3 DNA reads TGCGCCAGCAGCCCCGCGGGGGGCAGGGGACCTACATACGAGCAGTACTTC. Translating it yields CASSPAGGRGPTYEQYF.